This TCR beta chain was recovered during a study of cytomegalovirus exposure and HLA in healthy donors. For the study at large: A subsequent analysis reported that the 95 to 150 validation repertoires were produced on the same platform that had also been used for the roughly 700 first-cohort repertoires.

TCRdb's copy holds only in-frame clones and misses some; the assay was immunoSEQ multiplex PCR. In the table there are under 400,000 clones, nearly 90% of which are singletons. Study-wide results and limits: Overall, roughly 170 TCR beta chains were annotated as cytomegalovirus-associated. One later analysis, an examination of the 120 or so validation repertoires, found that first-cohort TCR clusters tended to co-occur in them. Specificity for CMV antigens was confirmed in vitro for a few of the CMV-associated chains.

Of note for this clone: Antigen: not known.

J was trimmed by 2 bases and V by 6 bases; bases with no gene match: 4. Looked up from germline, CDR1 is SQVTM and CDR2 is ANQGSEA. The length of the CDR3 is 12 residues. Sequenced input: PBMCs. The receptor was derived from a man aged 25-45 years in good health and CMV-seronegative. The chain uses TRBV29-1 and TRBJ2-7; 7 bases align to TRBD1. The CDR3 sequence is CSVVDRAYEQYF. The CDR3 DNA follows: TGCAGCGTAGTTGACAGGGCCTACGAGCAGTACTTC.